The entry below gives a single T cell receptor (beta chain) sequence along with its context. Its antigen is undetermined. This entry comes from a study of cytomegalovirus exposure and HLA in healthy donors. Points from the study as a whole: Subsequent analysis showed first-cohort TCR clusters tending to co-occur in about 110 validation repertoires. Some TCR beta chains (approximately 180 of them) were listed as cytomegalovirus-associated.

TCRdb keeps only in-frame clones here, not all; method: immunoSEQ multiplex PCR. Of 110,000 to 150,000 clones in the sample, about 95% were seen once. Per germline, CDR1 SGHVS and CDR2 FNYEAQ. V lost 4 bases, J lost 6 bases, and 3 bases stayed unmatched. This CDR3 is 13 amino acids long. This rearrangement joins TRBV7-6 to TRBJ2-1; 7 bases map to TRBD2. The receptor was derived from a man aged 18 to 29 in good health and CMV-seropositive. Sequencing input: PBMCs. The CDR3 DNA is TGTGCCAGCAGCTGGGGGGGAGGCAATGAGCAGTTCTTC. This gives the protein CASSWGGGNEQFF.